This TCR beta chain was recorded in a study of control samples from healthy donors and cancer patients. TCRdb's table, derived via immunoSEQ multiplex PCR, lists solely in-frame clones and lacks some. The table has 150,000 to 200,000 clones, about nine tenths seen once. The sequenced sample consisted of blood. This receptor was taken from a woman in her twenties or thirties in good health.

Written as DNA, the CDR3 is TGTGCCAGCAGTTTAATCGGTGGGACAGGGGGAGGCAATCAGCCCCAGCATTTT. This translates into CASSLIGGTGGGNQPQHF. The chain has TRBV28 and TRBJ1-5; TRBD1 agrees at 11 bases. CDR3 length: 18 residues. Germline trimming cut 2 bases from V and 2 bases from J; bases unmatched to any gene: 8. CDR1 MDHEN and CDR2 SYDVKM come from the germline V gene. Full variable domain (outside the CDR3, taken from reference TRBV28 and TRBJ1-5): DVKVTQSSRYLVKRTGEKVFLECVQDMDHENMFWYRQDPGLGLRLIYFSYDVKMKEKGDIPEGYSVSREKKERFSLILESASTNQTSMYLCASSLIGGTGGGNQPQHFGDGTRLSIL.